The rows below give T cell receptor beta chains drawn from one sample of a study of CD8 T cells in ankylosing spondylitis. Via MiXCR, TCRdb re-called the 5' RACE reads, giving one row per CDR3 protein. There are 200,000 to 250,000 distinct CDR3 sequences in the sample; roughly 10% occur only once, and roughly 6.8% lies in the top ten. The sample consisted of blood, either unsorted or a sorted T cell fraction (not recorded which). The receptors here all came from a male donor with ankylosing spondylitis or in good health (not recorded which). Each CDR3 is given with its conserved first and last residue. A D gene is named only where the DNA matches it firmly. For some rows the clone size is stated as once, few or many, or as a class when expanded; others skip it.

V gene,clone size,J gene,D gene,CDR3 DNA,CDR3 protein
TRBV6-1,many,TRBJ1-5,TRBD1,TGTGCCAGCAGCCCGGGACAGGGGGCGTCTCAGCCCCAGCATTTT,CASSPGQGASQPQHF
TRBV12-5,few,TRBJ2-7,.,TGTGCTAGTGGTTCTTGGGCTCACGAGCAGTACTTC,CASGSWAHEQYF
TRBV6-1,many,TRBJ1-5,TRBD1,TGTGCCAGCAGACCGGGACAGCTGCGATATAGCAATCAGCCCCAGCATTTT,CASRPGQLRYSNQPQHF
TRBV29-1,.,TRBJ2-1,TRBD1,TGCAGCGTTGAAGATACCGGGACAGGGACCCGTGAGCAGTTCTTC,CSVEDTGTGTREQFF
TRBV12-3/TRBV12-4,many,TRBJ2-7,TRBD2,TGTGCCAGCAGTTTGGCGGCTAGCGGGGGCGTCTACGAGCAGTACTTC,CASSLAASGGVYEQYF
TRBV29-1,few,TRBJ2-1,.,TGCAGCGTTGGACAGGTAAACAATGAGCAGTTCTTC,CSVGQVNNEQFF
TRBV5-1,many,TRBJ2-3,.,TGCGCCAGCAGCTCCACCGGAGCGGGTGGCACAGATACGCAGTATTTT,CASSSTGAGGTDTQYF
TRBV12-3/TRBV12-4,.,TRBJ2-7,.,TGTGCCAGCAGCAACCGGGACCAGGGAGAGCAGTACTTC,CASSNRDQGEQYF
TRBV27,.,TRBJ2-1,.,TGTGCCAGCAGTTTTTCGCGGGTCGCATCCTACAATGAGCAGTTCTTC,CASSFSRVASYNEQFF
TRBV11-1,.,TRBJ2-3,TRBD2,TGTGCCAGCAGCCCTTCCGGACTAGCGGGAGTATTCACAGATACGCAGTATTTT,CASSPSGLAGVFTDTQYF
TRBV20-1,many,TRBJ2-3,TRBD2,TGCAGTGCTAGAGATCTTCTAGCGGGAGGCCCAGATACGCAGTATTTT,CSARDLLAGGPDTQYF
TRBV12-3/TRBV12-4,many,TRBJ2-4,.,TGTGCCAGCAGTTTCTCCGGGCGACGGGGTGGAAACATTCAGTACTTC,CASSFSGRRGGNIQYF
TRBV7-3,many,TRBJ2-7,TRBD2,TGTGCCAGCAGTCCCGGACTAGCGGGCCCCTACGAGCAGTACTTC,CASSPGLAGPYEQYF
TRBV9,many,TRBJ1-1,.,TGTGCCAGCAGCTCTTGGACAGTTAACACTGAAGCTTTCTTT,CASSSWTVNTEAFF
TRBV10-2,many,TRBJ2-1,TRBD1,TGCGCCAGCAGCCGGGACAGCGACTACAATGAGCAGTTCTTC,CASSRDSDYNEQFF
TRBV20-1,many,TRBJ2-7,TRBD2,TGCAGTGCTAGAGATTGGACAGCGGGGGACGAGCAGTACTTC,CSARDWTAGDEQYF
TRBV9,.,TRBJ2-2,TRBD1,TGTGCCAGCAGCGCAGGGATCGACAGGGCCACCGGGGAGCTGTTTTTT,CASSAGIDRATGELFF
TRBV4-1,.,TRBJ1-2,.,TGCGCCAGCAGCTCCCTGGTGCGGGCCAGGGGCTACACCTTC,CASSSLVRARGYTF
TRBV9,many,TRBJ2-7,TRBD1,TGTGCCAGCAGCGTAGAGGTGACAGGGGCCTACGAGCAGTACTTC,CASSVEVTGAYEQYF
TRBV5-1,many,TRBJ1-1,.,TGCGCCAGCAGCTTGGCCCAGGGGATAACTGAAGCTTTCTTT,CASSLAQGITEAFF
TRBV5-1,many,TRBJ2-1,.,TGCGCCAGCGGGGCTTACAATGAGCAGTTCTTC,CASGAYNEQFF
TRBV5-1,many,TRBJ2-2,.,TGCGCCAGCAGCCCTGACCCGGCGACCGGGGAGCTGTTTTTT,CASSPDPATGELFF
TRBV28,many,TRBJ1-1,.,TGTGCCAGCAGTTTAATCAGGGCGGACTCTGAAGCTTTCTTT,CASSLIRADSEAFF
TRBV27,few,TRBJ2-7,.,TGTGCCAGCAGTCGCAAGGGTGGGGAGGTCTACGAGCAGTACTTC,CASSRKGGEVYEQYF
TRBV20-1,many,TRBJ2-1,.,TGCAGTGCTACGCGTCAGGACGGAAACGATGAGCAGTTCTTC,CSATRQDGNDEQFF
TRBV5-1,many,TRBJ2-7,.,TGCGCCAGCAGCTTCAGACACGCCTACGAGCAGTACTTC,CASSFRHAYEQYF
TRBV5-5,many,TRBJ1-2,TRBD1,TGTGCCAGCAGCTTGTCCGGGACAGGGGGCTACTATGGCTACACCTTC,CASSLSGTGGYYGYTF
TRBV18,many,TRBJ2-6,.,TGTGCCAGCTCACCTCCCACAGGGCGCAGGGGGGCCAACGTCCTGACTTTC,CASSPPTGRRGANVLTF
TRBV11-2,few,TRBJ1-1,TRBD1,TGTGCCAGCAGCTTAGTTCGGGACAGGGGGACTGAAGCTTTCTTT,CASSLVRDRGTEAFF
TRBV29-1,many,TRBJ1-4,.,TGCAGCGGGCGGGCAGGGAGCCATGAAAAACTGTTTTTT,CSGRAGSHEKLFF
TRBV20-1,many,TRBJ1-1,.,TGCAGTGCTAGAGCGCCCGTCGGGACTGAAGCTTTCTTT,CSARAPVGTEAFF
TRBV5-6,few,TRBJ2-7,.,TGTGCCAGCAGCTCCCGCAGCGAGCAGTACTTC,CASSSRSEQYF
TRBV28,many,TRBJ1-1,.,TGTGCCAGCGGGGGCGGTGAAGCTTTCTTT,CASGGGEAFF
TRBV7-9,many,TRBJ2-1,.,TGTGCCAGCAGCTTCTCACTGGGCCATGAGCAGTTCTTC,CASSFSLGHEQFF
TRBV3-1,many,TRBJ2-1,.,TGTGCCAGCAGCCAAGCGGGGCGAGGGTACAATGAGCAGTTCTTC,CASSQAGRGYNEQFF
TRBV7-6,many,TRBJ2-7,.,TGTGCCAGCAGCTTAATGCCGGCGGTAGCAAACGAGCAGTACTTC,CASSLMPAVANEQYF
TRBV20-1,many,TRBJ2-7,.,TGCAGTGCTAGAGCGGGGGCATCTCCCTACGAGCAGTACTTC,CSARAGASPYEQYF
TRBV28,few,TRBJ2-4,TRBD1,TGTGCCAGCAGGCCCACAGGGGTTCAGGTTCGCATTCAGTACTTC,CASRPTGVQVRIQYF
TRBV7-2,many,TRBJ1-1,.,TGTGCCAGCAGCTTGCAGGGCTACACTGAAGCTTTCTTT,CASSLQGYTEAFF
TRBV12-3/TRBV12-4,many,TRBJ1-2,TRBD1,TGTGCCAGCAAGCCAAGTGACAGGGACAGCTATGGCTACACCTTC,CASKPSDRDSYGYTF
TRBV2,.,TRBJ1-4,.,TGTGCCAGCAGTCGCGGGGAAAAGGGTGAAAAACTGTTTTTT,CASSRGEKGEKLFF
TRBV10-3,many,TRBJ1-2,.,TGTGCCATCAGTGAGTCAGCTAACTATGGCTACACCTTC,CAISESANYGYTF
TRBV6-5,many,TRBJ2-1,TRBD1,TGTGCCAGCAGTTACTCTTTCGGGACAGTCTACAATGAGCAGTTCTTC,CASSYSFGTVYNEQFF
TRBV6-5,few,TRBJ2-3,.,TGTGCCAGCAGTTATCGGGGACGGACAGATACGCAGTATTTT,CASSYRGRTDTQYF
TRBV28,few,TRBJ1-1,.,TGTGCCAGCAGTTTAATAAGGGGTGGGAACACTGAAGCTTTCTTT,CASSLIRGGNTEAFF
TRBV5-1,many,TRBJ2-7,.,TGCGCCAGCAGCTGGGGAGACAGGGGGACTAGCTACGAGCAGTACTTC,CASSWGDRGTSYEQYF
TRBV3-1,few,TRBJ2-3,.,TGTGCCAGCAGCAAGGGCTTTAGCACAGATACGCAGTATTTT,CASSKGFSTDTQYF
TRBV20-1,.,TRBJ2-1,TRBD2,TGCAGTGCTAGAGGAGGCCCGGGGGGAGACTACAATGAGCAGTTCTTC,CSARGGPGGDYNEQFF
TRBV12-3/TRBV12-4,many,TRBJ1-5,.,TGTGCCAGCAGCTTACAGGGTGGCGAGCCCCAGCATTTT,CASSLQGGEPQHF
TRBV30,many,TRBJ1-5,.,TGTGCCTGGGACCCGGGAGCCAATCAGCCCCAGCATTTT,CAWDPGANQPQHF
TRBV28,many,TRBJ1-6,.,TGTGCCAGCAACCGTATAATGGGGTTAATCGTAATTTCACCCCTCCACTTT,CASNRIMGLIVISPLHF